The 23 T cell receptor beta chains below come from one sample, sequenced in a study of blood T cell repertoires in COVID-19. TCRdb keeps only in-frame clones here, not all; method: immunoSEQ multiplex PCR. The sample records 95,000 to 150,000 clones, 65% to 85% being singletons. The sequenced sample was PBMCs or T cells enriched from blood (not recorded which). These receptors originate from a woman aged 25 to 39 who had recovered from COVID-19.

The chain links TRBV10-3 to TRBJ1-5; D not certain. The CDR3 covers 13 residues. V was trimmed by 5 bases and J by 4 bases, leaving 9 bases between them. Germline V gene sequence: CDR1 ENHRY, CDR2 SYGVKD. CDR3 loop: CAISHGWNQPQHF. For the CDR3, the DNA is TGTGCCATCAGTCACGGGTGGAATCAGCCCCAGCATTTT.

The V call is TRBV7-2, the J call TRBJ2-1; TRBD2 aligns across 14 bases. The germline V gene encodes CDR1 SGHTA and CDR2 FQGNSA. Germline trimming cut 4 bases from V and 6 bases from J; bases unmatched to any gene: 2. The CDR3 loop spans 15 amino acids. Here the CDR3 DNA reads TGTGCCAGCAGCTGGGGACTAGCGGGAGCCAATGAGCAGTTCTTC. Translating gives CASSWGLAGANEQFF.

The chain joins TRBV11-2 to TRBJ1-2; 7 bases are shared with TRBD1. Germline CDR1 and CDR2: SGHAT and FQNNGV. The CDR3 has 15 residues. Unmatched junction bases numbered 5, after V lost 1 base and J lost 3 bases. The chain's CDR3 is CASSLVGTVHYGYTF. Here the CDR3 DNA reads TGTGCCAGCAGCTTAGTCGGGACAGTACACTATGGCTACACCTTC.

The chain is built from TRBV5-8 and TRBJ1-2, with TRBD1 matching over 7 bases. Germline V lookup: CDR1 SGHTS, CDR2 YDEGEE. With V trimmed by 3 bases and J by 7 bases, 9 bases remained unmatched. The CDR3 runs 14 residues. The CDR3 bases are TGTGCCAGCAGCTCGGACAGGTACTCTCGTGGCTACACCTTC. Translated, it gives CASSSDRYSRGYTF.

The V call is TRBV6-1, the J call TRBJ2-6; no firm D call. This CDR3 has 18 residues. Germline CDR1 is MNHNS and CDR2 is SASEGT. V was cut by 3 bases and J by 0 bases, with 15 bases left in between. The DNA of the CDR3 is TGTGCCAGCAGTGAGCTAGAACAAAGAAGCTCTGGGGCCAACGTCCTGACTTTC. It encodes CASSELEQRSSGANVLTF.

This chain joins TRBV30 and TRBJ2-1, with D perhaps matching TRBD1 (6 bases). Deletions cut 2 bases from V and 10 bases from J, with 18 bases between. The CDR3 totals 14 residues. Germline V gene lookup returns CDR1 GTSNPN and CDR2 SVGIG (reference sequence). The CDR3 nucleotides read TGTGCCTGGAGTTTAGGTGGGTGGGGGCAAGAGCAGTTCTTC. Translated, it gives CAWSLGGWGQEQFF.

The V call is TRBV11-2, the J call TRBJ2-3; D is perhaps TRBD2 (5 bases). The V and J ends lost 4 bases and 4 bases respectively, with 9 bases between them. The CDR3 contains 13 residues. Germline V gene sequence: CDR1 SGHAT, CDR2 FQNNGV. The CDR3 nucleotides read TGTGCCAGCAGCTCGCGGGCACCAGATACGCAGTATTTT. This gives the protein CASSSRAPDTQYF.

This chain uses TRBV11-3 with TRBJ1-2; 7 bases are shared with TRBD1. The trim removed 1 base at V and 6 bases at J, leaving 8 bases unmatched. The germline V gene has CDR1 SGHNT and CDR2 YENEEA. This CDR3 is 15 amino acids long. The chain's CDR3 is CASSLVADRVDGYTF. In DNA, the CDR3 is TGTGCCAGCAGCTTAGTCGCCGACAGGGTGGATGGCTACACCTTC.

This chain joins TRBV5-1 and TRBJ2-5, with D unresolved. CDR1 SGHRS and CDR2 YFSETQ come from the germline V gene. The CDR3 contains 12 residues. V was shortened by 3 bases and J by 0 bases, with 3 bases between the two germline ends. The CDR3 here is CASSSYQETQYF. DNA of the CDR3: TGCGCCAGCAGCTCATACCAAGAGACCCAGTACTTC.

This clone was counted only a few times. The chain has TRBV6-4 and TRBJ2-1; 9 bases line up with TRBD2. Trimming removed 2 bases from V and 9 bases from J; junction bases left unmatched: 11. Germline values: CDR1 MRHNA, CDR2 SNTAGT. The CDR3 covers 16 residues. The CDR3 loop is CASSDNAASGKGEQFF. CDR3 DNA: TGTGCCAGCAGTGACAACGCGGCTAGCGGGAAGGGTGAGCAGTTCTTC.

The V call is TRBV6-2 or TRBV6-3, the J call TRBJ1-2; TRBD1 is a possible D gene (5 bases). This CDR3 is 12 amino acids long. V was pared by 4 bases and J by 8 bases, with 11 bases between. CDR1 MNHEY and CDR2 SVGEGT come from the germline V gene. This CDR3 reads CASSSQGWGYTF. The CDR3 nucleotides are TGTGCCAGCAGTTCCCAGGGATGGGGCTACACCTTC.

The CDR3 nucleotides are TGTGCCAGCAGCCCGGGACTGTCTTCCTACAATGAGCAGTTCTTC. This encodes CASSPGLSSYNEQFF. The chain couples TRBV6-2 or TRBV6-3 to TRBJ2-1; perhaps TRBD2 as D (6 bases). Trimming took off 6 bases at V and 1 base at J, with 13 bases between the two ends. Germline CDR1 and CDR2: MNHEY and SVGEGT. CDR3 length: 15 amino acids.

V usage is TRBV28 and J usage is TRBJ2-7, with TRBD1 as a possible D gene (6 bases). The CDR3 totals 12 residues. V lost 6 bases and J 6 bases, leaving 12 bases between the germline ends. The germline gives CDR1 MDHEN, CDR2 SYDVKM. CDR3 sequence (DNA): TGTGCCAGCAGGCAACAGGGAGTCGAGCAGTACTTC. It codes for CASRQQGVEQYF.

The rearrangement links TRBV19 to TRBJ1-5; 7 bases match TRBD1. J lost 2 bases, V lost 7 bases, and 8 bases had no gene match. This CDR3 has 15 amino acids. Germline V gives CDR1 LNHDA, CDR2 SQIVND (reference sequence). The CDR3 region is CASTSRQGGNQPQHF. The CDR3 coding sequence is TGTGCCAGTACCTCGAGACAGGGCGGCAATCAGCCCCAGCATTTT. Based on the CDR3 plus reference TRBV19 and TRBJ1-5, the full variable domain is DGGITQSPKYLFRKEGQNVTLSCEQNLNHDAMYWYRQDPGQGLRLIYYSQIVNDFQKGDIAEGYSVSREKKESFPLTVTSAQKNPTAFYLCASTSRQGGNQPQHFGDGTRLSIL.

The chain joins TRBV27 to TRBJ2-3, with a tentative D call TRBD2 (5 bases). The CDR3 loop spans 15 amino acids. V shed 2 bases and J shed 2 bases, with 11 bases lying between them. Germline CDR1 MNHEY, CDR2 SMNVEV (reference sequence). CDR3 residues: CASSLGSGITDTQYF. CDR3 nucleotide sequence: TGTGCCAGCAGTTTAGGGTCGGGGATCACAGATACGCAGTATTTT.

The chain employs TRBV28 and TRBJ1-1; tentatively, D is TRBD1 (6 bases). CDR1 and CDR2 (germline): MDHEN, SYDVKM. V was trimmed by 6 bases and J by 0 bases, leaving 14 bases between them. The CDR3 totals 15 residues. The CDR3 DNA sequence: TGTGCCAGCAGCTCCCCCGGGACACTGAACACTGAAGCTTTCTTT. Protein sequence: CASSSPGTLNTEAFF.

This chain joins TRBV5-1 and TRBJ2-5, with a tentative D call TRBD2 (6 bases). CDR1 SGHRS and CDR2 YFSETQ come from the germline V gene. This CDR3 spans 14 amino acids. Trimming shortened V by 5 bases and J by 5 bases, and 16 bases separated the two germline ends. Here the CDR3 reads CASRISGRGETQYF. CDR3 DNA: TGCGCCAGCAGGATATCTGGACGGGGGGAGACCCAGTACTTC.

V is TRBV3-1 (or the pseudogene TRBV3-2) and J is TRBJ2-7, with TRBD2 as a possible D gene (5 bases). The CDR3 is 13 amino acids. V dropped 2 bases and J dropped 0 bases, with 5 bases sitting between them. Germline V CDR1 and CDR2: LGHDT, YNNKEL (reference sequence). The CDR3 spells CASSQRDSYEQYF. The DNA for the CDR3 is TGTGCCAGCAGCCAACGGGACTCCTACGAGCAGTACTTC.

CDR3 protein: CASRDQGIEKLFF. The CDR3 region has the DNA TGTGCCAGTAGGGACCAGGGGATTGAAAAACTGTTTTTT. The chain recombines TRBV19 with TRBJ1-4; D may be TRBD1 (6 bases). The V end lost 6 bases, the J end lost 7 bases, and 12 bases lay between the germline ends. Germline V gene sequence: CDR1 LNHDA, CDR2 SQIVND (reference sequence). This CDR3 has 13 residues.

For the CDR3, the DNA is TGTGCCAGCAGCCAATATCACGGGAGCTACAATGAGCAGTTCTTC. It translates to CASSQYHGSYNEQFF. The gene calls are TRBV14 and TRBJ2-1, with D possibly matching TRBD2 (6 bases). With 2 bases removed from V and 3 bases from J, the gap between germline ends came to 11 bases. The CDR3 is 15 residues long. CDR1 is SGHDN and CDR2 is FVKESK in the germline V gene.

This clone came up once. The chain joins TRBV7-2 to TRBJ2-2; 11 bases match TRBD2. There are 15 residues in the CDR3. Germline-derived CDR1 and CDR2 are SGHTA and FQGNSA. V dropped 2 bases and J dropped 4; count of bases not matched to a gene: 0. The CDR3, as DNA: TGTGCCAGCAGCTTACTAGCGGGAGGCACCGGGGAGCTGTTTTTT. It specifies CASSLLAGGTGELFF.

The genes are TRBV7-3 and TRBJ2-1; tentatively, D is TRBD2 (5 bases). The CDR3 has 15 amino acids. Germline V lookup: CDR1 SGHTA, CDR2 FQGTGA. V was clipped by 0 bases and J by 5 bases, with 11 bases between them. Here the CDR3 DNA reads TGTGCCAGCAGCTTAACCGGACTGAATAACAATGAGCAGTTCTTC. It codes for CASSLTGLNNNEQFF.

The chain has TRBV13 and TRBJ2-1; the D gene is possibly TRBD2 (6 bases). The ends were cut back, 7 bases at V and 1 base at J, with 17 bases in the middle. Germline V gives CDR1 PRHDT, CDR2 FYEKMQ (reference sequence). CDR3 length: 16 residues. In nucleotides, the CDR3 is TGTGCCAGCAACCGGGCCGGCGGGGAATCCTACAATGAGCAGTTCTTC. Translated, it gives CASNRAGGESYNEQFF. Full variable domain (missing parts from reference TRBV13 and TRBJ2-1): AAGVIQSPRHLIKEKRETATLKCYPIPRHDTVYWYQQGPGQDPQFLISFYEKMQSDKGSIPDRFSAQQFSDYHSELNMSSLELGDSALYFCASNRAGGESYNEQFFGPGTRLTVL.